This TCR beta chain was captured in a study of T cell changes during pregnancy in multiple sclerosis (dated by TCRdb to about 2019). About the investigation overall: In women with multiple sclerosis, the researchers looked at how the T cell repertoire shifted as pregnancy progressed.

V is cut by 4 bases and J by 5 bases, and the space between the germline ends is 9 bases. From its cysteine to its phenylalanine, the CDR3 spans 13 amino acids. The sequence is cut down to CDR3 DNA, 39 bases in frame from base 1. CDR1 and CDR2 are drawn from the germline V gene: ENHRY, SYGVKD. Worth noting for this clone: Its antigen remains undetermined. Base-call qualities are not available, and no considerably larger clone is one nucleotide away.

The library came from the immunoSEQ multiplex PCR assay. The clones in this table, taken by TCRdb from immuneACCESS, are in-frame only. Not every clone is retained; where verified, under half of the shortfall comes from an unresolved V gene, and the cause of the rest is unknown. The sample table records tens of thousands of clones; around 92% of these occur just once. About 1.5% of the sample is taken by the ten largest. The V gene is TRBV10-3 and the J gene is TRBJ2-1; TRBD2 could be the D gene, as 6 bases match. This clonotype originated in a female donor with multiple sclerosis, enrolled in a pregnancy study. Here the sequenced sample was peripheral blood, taken after pregnancy. The DNA sequence is as follows: TGTGCCATCAGTGTGGCTAGCGACAATGAGCAGTTCTTC. Its protein reads: CAISVASDNEQFF.